This T cell receptor (beta chain) originates from a study of CD8 T cell repertoires and HIV-1 epitope variants. Study summary: Separate wells received one of Twenty-five Gag or Nef variant peptides. Controls included no peptide, Ebola AY9 epitope, and a CMV, EBV, flu pool. Autologous T cell-negative cells served as antigen-presenting cells in equal numbers.

As for this clone: What it binds is unknown.

Some clones are missing from TCRdb's copy, which holds only in-frame ones; the method was immunoSEQ multiplex PCR. The sample records approximately 5,300 clones, approximately 67% being singletons. Sequencing used cultured CD8+ T cells derived from PBMCs. The receptor was isolated from a male donor with HIV.

CDR3 nucleotide sequence: TGTGCCAGCAGGGATAAAGAGACCCAGTACTTC. Its protein is CASRDKETQYF. This chain uses TRBV6-1 with TRBJ2-5; no firm D call. Germline V gene lookup returns CDR1 MNHNS and CDR2 SASEGT. The CDR3 has 11 residues. Trimming left V 6 bases short and J 3 bases short, with 5 bases between.